This T cell receptor beta chain emerged from a study of blood T cell repertoires in COVID-19. Whole-study context: The United States, Italy and Spain provided the acute and convalescent COVID-19 samples. T cells, B-cell-depleted T cells, or PBMCs provided the cDNA or gDNA that served as material.

This study enrolled people aged 18 to 89 from about two dozen US geographic areas. V was clipped by 5 bases and J by 3 bases; unmatched bases: 10. The germline gives CDR1 GTSNPN, CDR2 SVGIG (reference sequence). The CDR3 totals 15 residues. This clone was observed at least ten times. How the authors handled the data: From reference gene primer amplification, estimates of nucleated cell counts were derived. This table comes from immunoSEQ multiplex PCR, and its TCRdb copy is limited to in-frame clones, with some not included. V, J and clone size were drawn from that table, and D and trimming were deduced from the DNA. The data hold about 430,000 clones, with over 75% observed a single time.

The sequenced material came from PBMCs or T cells enriched from blood (not recorded which). The sequence came from a woman in her twenties or thirties with acute COVID-19. V and J are TRBV30 and TRBJ1-5, with TRBD1 identical over 7 bases. CDR3 bases: TGTGCCTGGCGCAGGGCCGACAGGGACAATCAGCCCCAGCATTTT. Its protein product is CAWRRADRDNQPQHF. The full variable domain, its missing parts supplied by reference TRBV30 and TRBJ1-5, is SQTIHQWPATLVQPVGSPLSLECTVEGTSNPNLYWYRQAAGRGLQLLFYSVGIGQISSEVPQNLSASRPQDRQFILSSKKLLLSDSGFYLCAWRRADRDNQPQHFGDGTRLSIL.